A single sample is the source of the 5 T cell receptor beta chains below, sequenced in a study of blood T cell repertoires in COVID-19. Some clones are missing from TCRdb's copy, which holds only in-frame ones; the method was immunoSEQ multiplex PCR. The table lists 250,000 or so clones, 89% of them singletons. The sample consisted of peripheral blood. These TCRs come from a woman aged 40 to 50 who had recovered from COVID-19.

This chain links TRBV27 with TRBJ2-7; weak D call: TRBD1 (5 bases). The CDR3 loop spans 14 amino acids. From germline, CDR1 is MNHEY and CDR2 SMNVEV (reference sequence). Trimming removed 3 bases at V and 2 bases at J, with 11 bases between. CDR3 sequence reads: CASSFFQGPYEQYF. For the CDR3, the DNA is TGTGCCAGCAGTTTTTTCCAGGGCCCCTACGAGCAGTACTTC.

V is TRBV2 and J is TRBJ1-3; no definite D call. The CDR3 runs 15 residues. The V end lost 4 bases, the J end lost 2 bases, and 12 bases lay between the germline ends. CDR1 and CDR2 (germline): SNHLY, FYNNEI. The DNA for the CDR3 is TGTGCCAGCAGTGCGGAGGAAGGGACTGGAAACACCATATATTTT. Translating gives CASSAEEGTGNTIYF.

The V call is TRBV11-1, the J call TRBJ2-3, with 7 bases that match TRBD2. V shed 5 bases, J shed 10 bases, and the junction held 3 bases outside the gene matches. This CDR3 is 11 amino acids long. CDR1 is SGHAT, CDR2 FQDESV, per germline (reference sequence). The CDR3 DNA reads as TGTGCCAGCAGCGCGGGAGTAGCGCAGTATTTT. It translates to CASSAGVAQYF.

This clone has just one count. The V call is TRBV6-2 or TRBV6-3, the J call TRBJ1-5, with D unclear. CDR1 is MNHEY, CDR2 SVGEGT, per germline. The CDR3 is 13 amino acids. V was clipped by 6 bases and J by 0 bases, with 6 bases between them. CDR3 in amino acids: CASSSYSNQPQHF. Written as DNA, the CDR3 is TGTGCCAGCAGCTCCTATAGCAATCAGCCCCAGCATTTT.

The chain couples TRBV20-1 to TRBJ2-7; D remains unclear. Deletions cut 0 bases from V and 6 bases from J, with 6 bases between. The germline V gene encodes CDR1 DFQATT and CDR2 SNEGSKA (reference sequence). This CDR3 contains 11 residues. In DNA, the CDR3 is TGCAGTGCTAGAGATAAGCTCGAGCAGTACTTC. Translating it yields CSARDKLEQYF.